This T cell receptor beta chain was found in a study of cytomegalovirus exposure and HLA in healthy donors. Germline CDR1 reads SGHAT; CDR2 reads FQNNGV. There are 16 residues in the CDR3. The ends lost 1 base at V and 3 bases at J; junction bases unmatched: 7. The PCR employed 60 Vbeta primers together with 13 Jbeta primers. Here immunoSEQ multiplex PCR was the method, and the copy in TCRdb shows in-frame clones only, minus some. The table lists more than 150,000 clones, 80% of them singletons. This TCR was recovered from a boy younger than 18 in good health and CMV-seronegative. This chain joins TRBV11-2 and TRBJ2-5; 8 bases are shared with TRBD2. Sequences were obtained from PBMCs. This CDR3 is CASSLGTSGVKETQYF. In DNA, the CDR3 is TGTGCCAGCAGCTTAGGAACTAGCGGAGTCAAAGAGACCCAGTACTTC. Full variable domain (remainder filled in from reference TRBV11-2 and TRBJ2-5): EAGVAQSPRYKIIEKRQSVAFWCNPISGHATLYWYQQILGQGPKLLIQFQNNGVVDDSQLPKDRFSAERLKGVDSTLKIQPAKLEDSAVYLCASSLGTSGVKETQYFGPGTRLLVL.